This T cell receptor beta chain derives from a study of blood T cell repertoires in COVID-19. For the study at large: Both acute and convalescent COVID-19 samples were obtained from the United States, Italy and Spain. T cells, B-cell-depleted T cells, or PBMCs supplied cDNA or gDNA.

As handled by the study authors: Reference gene primer amplification yielded estimated nucleated cell counts. The assay was immunoSEQ multiplex PCR, and TCRdb's table has in-frame clones only and misses some. D and trimming come from the DNA, and the V and J calls and clone size come from that table. The data show fewer than 250,000 clones, under 90% seen once. The germline V and J ends were trimmed by 1 base and 2 bases, with 9 bases remaining between them. Germline-derived CDR1 and CDR2 are SGHTA and FQGNSA. The length of the CDR3 is 15 residues. Sequenced sample: peripheral blood. This clonotype was obtained from a middle-aged man with acute or convalescent COVID-19. The V gene is TRBV7-2, the J gene TRBJ1-3; no clear D gene. The CDR3 coding sequence is TGTGCCAGCAGCTTAGGATCGGTCGCTGGAAACACCATATATTTT. Translation: CASSLGSVAGNTIYF.